The source of this TCR beta chain is a study of blood T cell repertoires in COVID-19. CDR1 and CDR2 from the germline V gene are SGHTA and FQGNSA. CDR3 size: 16 residues. Trimming took 0 bases from V and 4 from J; bases not matched to a gene: 3. This clone was counted a single time. Sequenced by immunoSEQ multiplex PCR; TCRdb stores in-frame clones only, minus some. The sample has roughly 260,000 clones, 80% to 90% seen once. The TCR was taken from a woman aged 40 to 50 with acute or convalescent COVID-19. The V call is TRBV7-2, the J call TRBJ1-6, with 7 bases aligning to TRBD1. Source material: peripheral blood. This CDR3 reads CASSLAWDSYNSPLHF. The CDR3 nucleotides read TGTGCCAGCAGCTTAGCGTGGGACAGTTATAATTCACCCCTCCACTTT.